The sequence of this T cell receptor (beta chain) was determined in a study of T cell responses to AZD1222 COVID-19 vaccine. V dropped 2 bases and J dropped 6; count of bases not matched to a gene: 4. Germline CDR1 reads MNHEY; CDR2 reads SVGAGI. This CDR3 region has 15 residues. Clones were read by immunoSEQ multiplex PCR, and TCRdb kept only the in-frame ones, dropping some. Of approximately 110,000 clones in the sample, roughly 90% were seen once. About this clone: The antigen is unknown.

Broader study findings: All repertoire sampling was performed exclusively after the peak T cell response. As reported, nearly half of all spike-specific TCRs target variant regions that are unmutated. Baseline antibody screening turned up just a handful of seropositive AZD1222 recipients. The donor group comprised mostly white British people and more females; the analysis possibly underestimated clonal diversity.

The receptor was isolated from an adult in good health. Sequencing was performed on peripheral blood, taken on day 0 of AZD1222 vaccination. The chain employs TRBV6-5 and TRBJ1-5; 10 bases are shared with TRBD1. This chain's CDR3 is CASSYDRGQSQPQHF. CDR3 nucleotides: TGTGCCAGCAGTTACGACAGGGGGCAGAGTCAGCCCCAGCATTTT.